The clone carrying this T cell receptor beta chain has a handful of counts. Its matching antigen is unknown. The authors built TCR beta libraries using iRepertoire HTBI primers and Arm-PCR of CDR3 regions. TCRdb ran MiXCR on the multiplex PCR reads and lists one entry per CDR3 protein. This table holds more than 400,000 distinct CDR3 sequences, about 17% found once. The data derive from a study of regulatory T cells in long-lasting Graves disease. General study results and limits: Among samples with persistent disease, TRBV28, TRBJ1-2 and TRBJ2-5 were favored. Persistent Graves' disease cases displayed lower TCR diversity than newly diagnosed ones.

CDR1 is SQVTM and CDR2 is ANQGSEA in the germline V gene. V was clipped by 2 bases and J by 0 bases, with 2 bases between them. The CDR3 length is 12 residues. As to time point: newly diagnosed GD, antithyroid drugs for less than 3 months. The TCR library was made from RNA that had been extracted from PBMCs in TRIzol. The data were also submitted as part of a second study, on T cells in Graves' hyperthyroidism and ophthalmopathy. That work adds: Most clonotypes that expanded in the thyroid above 0.001 also showed up in blood.

Sequencing used peripheral blood mononuclear cells (PBMCs), obtained at new diagnosis, from a patient treated with antithyroid drugs. This chain joins TRBV29-1 and TRBJ2-1; no firm D call. The sequence was obtained from a woman under 40 with Graves disease. The CDR3 region is CSVESSYNEQFF. The CDR3 DNA sequence: TGCAGCGTTGAATCCTCCTACAATGAGCAGTTCTTC.